This TCR beta chain was recorded in a study of T cell responses to AZD1222 COVID-19 vaccine. A remark on this clone: Its antigen is not identified.

The germline V gene encodes CDR1 SQVTM and CDR2 ANQGSEA. V was clipped by 4 bases and J by 6 bases; unmatched bases: 2. This CDR3 contains 12 residues. Sequencing was performed with immunoSEQ multiplex PCR; in TCRdb, only in-frame clones are kept and a portion is missing. The data show over 75,000 clones, with roughly nine tenths seen just once and around 3% held by the top ten. General study findings and limits: Spike-specific TCR breadth rose after two AZD1222 doses, and depth rose as well. Close to half of spike-specific TCRs reportedly recognize unmutated variant regions. Only five to seven individuals given AZD1222 were seropositive at baseline.

The chain carries TRBV29-1 and TRBJ1-5; TRBD1 agrees at 8 bases. The sequence derives from an adult in good health. The specimen was peripheral blood, collected on day 0 of AZD1222 vaccination. The CDR3: CSVAGGGQPQHF. In nucleotides, the CDR3 is TGCAGCGTTGCAGGGGGCGGTCAGCCCCAGCATTTT.